The rows below give T cell receptor beta chains drawn from one sample of a study of CD8+ T cells in alopecia areata. Assay: immunoSEQ multiplex PCR; the TCRdb copy retains only in-frame clones and omits some. The top ten hold roughly 0.5% of the sample, which has 95,000 to 150,000 clones, approximately 53% seen once. Material: CD4+ T cells sorted from blood, obtained at week 4, from a patient treated with tofacitinib. The receptors were gathered from a human donor with alopecia areata. Each CDR3 is given with its conserved first and last residue. Fields, in order: V gene, J gene, D gene, clone size, CDR3 protein, CDR3 DNA. The D gene is left open where the match is weak. Rows may omit the clone size; those that give it use once, few, many or a size class.

TRBV5-1	TRBJ1-1	TRBD1	.	CASSLETGGHTEAFF	TGCGCCAGCAGCCTCGAAACAGGGGGGCACACTGAAGCTTTCTTT
TRBV6-5	TRBJ2-5	.	.	CASSYSNGGLETQYF	TGTGCCAGCAGTTACTCGAATGGGGGGCTGGAGACCCAGTACTTC
TRBV2	TRBJ2-7	TRBD1	few	CASSPPGQGSYEQYF	TGTGCCAGCAGTCCCCCGGGACAGGGGTCCTACGAGCAGTACTTC
TRBV25-1	TRBJ2-7	.	.	CASRDTGTTYEQYF	TGTGCCAGCAGGGATACAGGGACTACCTACGAGCAGTACTTC
TRBV29-1	TRBJ2-7	TRBD1	.	CSVVGTGGPNEQYF	TGCAGCGTCGTCGGGACAGGGGGTCCCAACGAGCAGTACTTC
TRBV7-6	TRBJ1-6	.	few	CASSLAGGPLHF	TGTGCCAGCAGCTTAGCAGGAGGGCCCCTCCACTTT
TRBV29-1	TRBJ1-2	.	.	CSVSEGNYGYTF	TGCAGCGTTTCAGAGGGAAACTATGGCTACACCTTC
TRBV6-5	TRBJ1-1	.	.	CASSPQRGRVTEAFF	TGTGCCAGCAGCCCTCAAAGGGGCCGAGTCACTGAAGCTTTCTTT
TRBV30	TRBJ2-1	TRBD2	.	CAWSVLAGGDDEQFF	TGTGCCTGGAGCGTTTTAGCGGGAGGGGATGATGAGCAGTTCTTC
TRBV6-1	TRBJ1-5	TRBD1	.	CASRRTGRGQPQHF	TGTGCCAGCAGAAGGACAGGCAGGGGTCAGCCCCAGCATTTT
TRBV5-1	TRBJ2-3	TRBD1	.	CASSLPQGAKDTQYF	TGCGCCAGCAGCTTACCACAGGGGGCAAAAGATACGCAGTATTTT
TRBV30	TRBJ1-4	.	.	CAGYSTATNEKLFF	TGTGCCGGATACTCTACAGCAACTAATGAAAAACTGTTTTTT
TRBV30	TRBJ2-5	.	.	CAWSAGLETQYF	TGTGCCTGGAGTGCGGGGTTGGAGACCCAGTACTTC
TRBV25-1	TRBJ1-5	TRBD1	.	CASSPGIGQVKEPQHF	TGTGCCAGCAGTCCTGGGATTGGACAGGTTAAGGAGCCCCAGCATTTT
TRBV4-1	TRBJ1-2	.	few	CASSQGPGDLYGYTF	TGCGCCAGCAGCCAAGGCCCTGGAGACCTCTATGGCTACACCTTC
TRBV29-1	TRBJ1-2	.	.	CSVGSGGYTF	TGCAGCGTAGGGTCGGGTGGCTACACCTTC
TRBV29-1	TRBJ1-1	.	.	CSVERRINTEAFF	TGCAGCGTTGAAAGGCGGATCAACACTGAAGCTTTCTTT
TRBV15	TRBJ1-1	.	.	CATRAIGNTEAFF	TGTGCCACCCGTGCCATAGGGAACACTGAAGCTTTCTTT
TRBV27	TRBJ2-3	.	.	CASSFASTDTQYF	TGTGCCAGCAGTTTCGCTAGCACAGATACGCAGTATTTT
TRBV6-6	TRBJ2-1	.	.	CASSYELSLTEQFF	TGTGCCAGCAGTTACGAGCTCTCCCTCACGGAGCAGTTCTTC
TRBV29-1	TRBJ2-7	TRBD1	.	CSARSGQDISYEQYF	TGCAGCGCCCGATCCGGACAGGATATCTCCTACGAGCAGTACTTC
TRBV7-8	TRBJ2-1	TRBD1	few	CASSTRAGRGRDEQFF	TGTGCCAGCAGCACCCGGGCAGGCAGGGGGCGGGATGAGCAGTTCTTC
TRBV7-2	TRBJ1-2	.	few	CASSLDNVLAYGYTF	TGTGCCAGCAGCTTGGATAATGTCTTGGCCTATGGCTACACCTTC
TRBV27	TRBJ1-1	TRBD1	.	CASSWDSSVEAFF	TGTGCCAGCAGTTGGGACAGTTCGGTTGAAGCTTTCTTT
TRBV29-1	TRBJ2-2	.	.	CSVETPKGVGTGELFF	TGCAGCGTTGAAACCCCGAAAGGGGTCGGAACCGGGGAGCTGTTTTTT
TRBV4-1	TRBJ1-3	.	.	CASSQEFVQAYSGNTIYF	TGCGCCAGCAGCCAAGAATTCGTACAGGCGTACTCTGGAAACACCATATATTTT
TRBV18	TRBJ1-1	TRBD1	few	CASSPGTGITEAFF	TGTGCCAGCTCTCCAGGGACAGGGATTACTGAAGCTTTCTTT